The clone carrying this T cell receptor beta chain was observed a handful of times. Its antigen is not identified. Each of the sorted populations had a purity greater than 95%. The sample comes from a study of beta chain features in type 1 diabetes. Overall study findings and caveats: Patients and controls would be equally affected if PCR favored shorter templates. Shorter TCRB CDR3s, moderately but significantly so, marked every one of the four CD4+ subsets in Type 1 diabetes patients.

Expressed TCRB transcripts were sequenced because the isolated RNA had all been reverse transcribed beforehand. The method was immunoSEQ multiplex PCR; TCRdb's version includes in-frame clones alone and lacks a portion of them. The sample has 250,000 to 350,000 clones, over 11% seen once; the top ten hold more than 0.015%. Germline CDR1 SEHNR, CDR2 FQNEAQ (reference sequence). This CDR3 is built from 15 residues. Trimming at V came to 5 bases and at J to 2 bases, leaving 8 bases not matched to a gene. The sequenced sample consisted of naive CD4+ T cells from blood. This clonotype originated in a man aged 25-40 years with type 1 diabetes. The J gene is TRBJ1-2, the V gene TRBV7-9, with 7 bases that match TRBD1. The CDR3 here is CASSEAGTANYGYTF. CDR3 in DNA: TGTGCCAGCAGCGAAGCCGGGACAGCGAACTATGGCTACACCTTC.